A selection of T cell receptor beta chains follows, all from one sample in a study of a mutant IDH1 vaccine in newly diagnosed glioma. Clones were read by immunoSEQ multiplex PCR, and TCRdb kept only the in-frame ones, dropping some. The table lists approximately 92,000 clones, just under 80% of them singletons. The starting material was PBMCs, obtained from a glioma patient treated with radiotherapy, temozolomide or both. These receptors were collected from a man aged 35 to 55 with glioma. The CDR3 runs from the conserved cysteine through the conserved F or W. D genes are given only for firm matches. The size field is filled for only some rows; it gives once, few, many or a size class.

TRBJ2-3 | . | TRBV5-6 | . | CASRGGGRPTQYF | TGTGCCAGCAGAGGGGGCGGGAGACCTACGCAGTATTTT
TRBJ2-7 | TRBD1 | TRBV6-1 | few | CASNRDRTDEQYF | TGTGCCAGCAATAGGGACAGGACGGACGAGCAGTACTTC
TRBJ1-2 | TRBD1 | TRBV18 | once | CASSPPGQLYGYTF | TGTGCCAGCTCACCCCCGGGACAGTTATATGGCTACACCTTC
TRBJ2-1 | . | TRBV18 | . | CASSPPRGSSYNEQFF | TGTGCCAGCTCACCACCGAGGGGAAGCTCCTACAATGAGCAGTTCTTC
TRBJ2-7 | . | TRBV27 | . | CASSYAGAYEQYF | TGTGCCAGCAGTTACGCAGGGGCCTACGAGCAGTACTTC
TRBJ1-5 | . | TRBV5-6 | . | CASSFRRDQPQHF | TGTGCCAGCAGCTTTAGGAGGGATCAGCCCCAGCATTTT
TRBJ1-1 | . | TRBV28 | . | CASSRARVWNTEAFF | TGTGCCAGCAGCCGCGCCCGAGTATGGAACACTGAAGCTTTCTTT
TRBJ1-2 | . | TRBV23-1 | . | CASSHNYGYTF | TGCGCCAGCAGTCACAACTATGGCTACACCTTC
TRBJ1-2 | TRBD1 | TRBV5-6 | . | CASSLAGGQGGYTF | TGTGCCAGCAGCTTGGCAGGGGGACAAGGGGGCTACACCTTC
TRBJ1-5 | . | TRBV27 | . | CASNPDGGGGQPQHF | TGTGCCAGCAATCCCGACGGGGGAGGGGGTCAGCCCCAGCATTTT
TRBJ1-3 | TRBD1 | TRBV19 | . | CASSASTGAGNTIYF | TGTGCCAGTAGTGCATCGACAGGGGCTGGAAACACCATATATTTT
TRBJ1-2 | TRBD1 | TRBV9 | . | CASSVTGDRGYTF | TGTGCCAGCAGCGTTACAGGGGATCGGGGCTACACCTTC
TRBJ1-3 | TRBD1 | TRBV7-6 | . | CASSPPDRGSGNTIYF | TGTGCCAGCAGCCCACCCGACAGGGGCTCTGGAAACACCATATATTTT
TRBJ2-7 | TRBD2 | TRBV11-2 | . | CASSVSSGKVWEQYF | TGTGCCAGCAGCGTGAGTAGCGGGAAAGTGTGGGAGCAGTACTTC
TRBJ1-6 | . | TRBV27 | . | CASSLSAVRGPLHF | TGTGCCAGCAGTTTATCAGCGGTTAGGGGGCCCCTCCACTTT
TRBJ1-2 | TRBD1 | TRBV6-1 | . | CASNLQDRAIYGYTF | TGTGCCAGCAACCTTCAGGACAGGGCCATCTATGGCTACACCTTC
TRBJ2-1 | . | TRBV27 | . | CASSLYGRGMFF | TGTGCCAGCAGTTTATATGGCAGGGGCATGTTCTTC
TRBJ2-1 | . | TRBV7-2 | once | CASSFRDSHNEQFF | TGTGCCAGCAGCTTCCGGGACTCCCACAATGAGCAGTTCTTC
TRBJ2-3 | TRBD2 | TRBV9 | once | CASSVASGGTDTQYF | TGTGCCAGCAGCGTAGCTAGCGGGGGCACAGATACGCAGTATTTT
TRBJ2-1 | TRBD2 | TRBV5-1 | . | CASSLSSGRAHNEQFF | TGCGCCAGCAGCTTGTCAAGCGGGAGGGCGCACAATGAGCAGTTCTTC